This TCR beta chain was captured in a study of regulatory T cells in long-lasting Graves disease. This clonotype is medium-sized (0.01 to 0.1%) within its sample. Time point here: newly diagnosed GD, antithyroid drugs for less than 3 months. PBMC-extracted RNA yielded the TCR library. iRepertoire HTBI primers and Arm-PCR of CDR3 regions built TCR beta libraries. Using its own MiXCR run on the multiplex PCR reads, TCRdb lists one record per CDR3 protein. The sample holds about 400,000 distinct CDR3 sequences; approximately 16% are singletons and the top ten take about 8.3%. The data were also submitted as part of a second study, on T cells in Graves' hyperthyroidism and ophthalmopathy. That report adds: Median prediction lead before ophthalmopathy onset was six to eight months with the model.

The sample in question was peripheral blood mononuclear cells (PBMCs), obtained at new diagnosis, from a patient treated with antithyroid drugs. This sequence was found in a woman aged 35 to 49 with Graves disease.

CDR3 sequence (DNA): TGTGCCAGCATCAAGACAGGGTACGACGAGCAGTACTTC. Translation: CASIKTGYDEQYF. V usage is TRBV28 and J usage is TRBJ2-7; 7 positions match TRBD1. Germline CDR1 and CDR2: MDHEN and SYDVKM. The CDR3 covers 13 residues. V gave up 7 bases and J gave up 5 bases; unmatched junction bases: 8. The entire variable domain, with the rest obtained from reference TRBV28 and TRBJ2-7, is as follows: DVKVTQSSRYLVKRTGEKVFLECVQDMDHENMFWYRQDPGLGLRLIYFSYDVKMKEKGDIPEGYSVSREKKERFSLILESASTNQTSMYLCASIKTGYDEQYFGPGTRLTVT.